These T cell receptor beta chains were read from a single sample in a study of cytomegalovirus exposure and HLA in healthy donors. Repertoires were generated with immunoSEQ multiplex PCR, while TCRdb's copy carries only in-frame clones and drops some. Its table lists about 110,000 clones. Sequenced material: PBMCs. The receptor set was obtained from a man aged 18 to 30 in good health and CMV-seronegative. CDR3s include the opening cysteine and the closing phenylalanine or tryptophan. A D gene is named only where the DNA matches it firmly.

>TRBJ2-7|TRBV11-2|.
TGTGCCAGCAGCTTAGATTTAGGGGCTGGGTACGAGCAGTACTTC
CASSLDLGAGYEQYF
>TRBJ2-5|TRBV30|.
TGTGCCTGGAGTGTCCCCCCCCATGGAGTGGAGACCCAGTACTTC
CAWSVPPHGVETQYF
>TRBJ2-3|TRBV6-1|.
TGTGCCAGCAGTGAAGGCCCAGGCTACACAGATACGCAGTATTTT
CASSEGPGYTDTQYF
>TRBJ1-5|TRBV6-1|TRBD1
TGTGCCAGCAGTGAACCGGGACAGGGGAACCAGCCCCAGCATTTT
CASSEPGQGNQPQHF
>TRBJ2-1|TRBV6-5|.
TGTGCCAGCAGTTATAACAATGAGCAGTTCTTC
CASSYNNEQFF
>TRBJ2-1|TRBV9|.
TGTGCCAGCAGCGAACAGCCGACAGGCAATGAGCAGTTCTTC
CASSEQPTGNEQFF
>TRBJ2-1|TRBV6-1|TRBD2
TGTGCCAGCAGTGAACCGGCTAGCGGGAGGGCGGGGGAGCAGTTCTTC
CASSEPASGRAGEQFF
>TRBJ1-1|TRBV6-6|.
TGTGCCAGCAGTTCCGGCCGGGGGGAGACCTCTGAAGCTTTCTTT
CASSSGRGETSEAFF
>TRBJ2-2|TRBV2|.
TGTGCCAGCAGCTGGGACACCTACACCGGGGAGCTGTTTTTT
CASSWDTYTGELFF
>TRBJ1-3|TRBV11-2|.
TGTGCCAGCAGCAGACAGTACCACTCTGGAAACACCATATATTTT
CASSRQYHSGNTIYF
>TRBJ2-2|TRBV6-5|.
TGTGCCAGCAGATTATACGGGGAGCTGTTTTTT
CASRLYGELFF
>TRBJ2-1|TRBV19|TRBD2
TGTGCCAGTAGTATCCTCAAACCCGGGACTAGCGGTCAAATGGGTGAGCAGTTCTTC
CASSILKPGTSGQMGEQFF
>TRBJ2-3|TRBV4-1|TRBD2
TGCGCCAGCAGCCTCGAAAAACGCGGGACTAGCGGAACAGATACGCAGTATTTT
CASSLEKRGTSGTDTQYF
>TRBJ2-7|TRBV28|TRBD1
TGTGCCAGCAGTCCACCGGGACAGGGTCTAAAGCAGTACTTC
CASSPPGQGLKQYF
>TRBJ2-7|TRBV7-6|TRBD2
TGTGCCAGCAGACACAAAGCGGGAGGCCCCAACGAGCAGTACTTC
CASRHKAGGPNEQYF
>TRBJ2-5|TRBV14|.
TGTGCCAGCAGCCCTCGAAGGGGATCGGTGGAGACCCAGTACTTC
CASSPRRGSVETQYF
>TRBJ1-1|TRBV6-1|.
TGTGCCAGCAGTGATTCGGGGGTCACTGAAGCTTTCTTT
CASSDSGVTEAFF
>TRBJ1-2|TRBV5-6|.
TGTGCCAGCAGCTTGCTAGCTGCTGGCTACACCTTC
CASSLLAAGYTF
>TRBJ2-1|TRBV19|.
TGTGCCAGTAGGACCCCCCTCGAGGACAATGAGCAGTTCTTC
CASRTPLEDNEQFF
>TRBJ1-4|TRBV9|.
TGTGCCAGCAGCGGGGGGCCGACTAATGAAAAACTGTTTTTT
CASSGGPTNEKLFF
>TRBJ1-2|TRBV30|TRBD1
TGTGCCTGGAGTGAAACAGGGGGAAACTATGGCTACACCTTC
CAWSETGGNYGYTF
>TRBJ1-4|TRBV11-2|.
TGTGCCAGCAGCTTAGGCTCGCAGGGATTAATTGAAAAACTGTTTTTT
CASSLGSQGLIEKLFF
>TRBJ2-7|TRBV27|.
TGTGCCAGCAGTTTAATGAAGGGAGCGTGGTCCGAGCAGTACTTC
CASSLMKGAWSEQYF
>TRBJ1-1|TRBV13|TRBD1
TGTGCCAGCAGCTTCGGGCAGGGGGCTTTTGCGACTGAAGCTTTCTTT
CASSFGQGAFATEAFF
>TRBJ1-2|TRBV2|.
TGTGCCAGCAGTTTACAGAAGAACTATGGCTACACCTTC
CASSLQKNYGYTF
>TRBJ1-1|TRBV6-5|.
TGTGCCAGCAGTTCGGACACAGGACCCGAAGCTTTCTTT
CASSSDTGPEAFF
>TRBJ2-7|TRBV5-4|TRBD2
TGTGCCAGCAGCTTGGCGCTAGCGGGGTGGGGTACCTACGAGCAGTACTTC
CASSLALAGWGTYEQYF
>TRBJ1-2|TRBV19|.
TGTGCCAGTAGTATAGATACACGGGTTAACTATGGCTACACCTTC
CASSIDTRVNYGYTF
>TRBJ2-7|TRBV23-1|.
TGCGCCAGCAGTCAAAAGACAGGCGAGCAGTACTTC
CASSQKTGEQYF
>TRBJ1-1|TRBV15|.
TGTGCCACCAGCAGAGGGGCCGGGGAGGGGATCGGTTTCTTT
CATSRGAGEGIGFF
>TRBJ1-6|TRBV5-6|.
TGTGCCAGCAGCTTGTATGAATCCGGCGGTTCACCCCTCCACTTT
CASSLYESGGSPLHF
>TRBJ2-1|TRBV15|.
TGTGCCACCGGGGGGAGATCGTACAATGAGCAGTTCTTC
CATGGRSYNEQFF
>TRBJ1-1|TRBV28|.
TGTGCCAGCAGGAGGACACCTGGAATCCCTGAAGCTTTCTTT
CASRRTPGIPEAFF
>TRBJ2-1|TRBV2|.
TGTGCCAGCAGTGAAGAGGGGAATGAGCAGTTCTTC
CASSEEGNEQFF
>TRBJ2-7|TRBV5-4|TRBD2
TGTGCCAGCACCGATAGCGGGAAGACCTACGAGCAGTACTTC
CASTDSGKTYEQYF
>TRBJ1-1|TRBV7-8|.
TGTGCCAGCAGCCTAGCGAAGGGGGTGAACACTGAAGCTTTCTTT
CASSLAKGVNTEAFF
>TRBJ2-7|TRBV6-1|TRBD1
TGTGCCAGCAGTGAAGGACAGGGGGCGTCCTACGAGCAGTACTTC
CASSEGQGASYEQYF
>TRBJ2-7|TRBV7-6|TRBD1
TGTGCCAGCAGCTACGACAGGGGCGAGCAGTACTTC
CASSYDRGEQYF
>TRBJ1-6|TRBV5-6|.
TGTGCCAGCAGCTTAGGGGGGGGGAATAATTCACCCCTCCACTTT
CASSLGGGNNSPLHF
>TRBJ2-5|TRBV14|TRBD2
TGTGCCAGCAGCCAAGAAGGCCCCCTAGCGGGGGGGCTGGAGACCCAGTACTTC
CASSQEGPLAGGLETQYF
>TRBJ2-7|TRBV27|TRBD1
TGTGCCAGCGGTGGACAGGGGTATGGGGAAAACGAGCAGTACTTC
CASGGQGYGENEQYF
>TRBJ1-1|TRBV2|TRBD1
TGTGCCAGTACAGGGGGGAGGGAAGCTTTCTTT
CASTGGREAFF
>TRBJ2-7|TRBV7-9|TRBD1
TGTGCCAGCAGCTCCACGGACAGGTTTGCCTACGAGCAGTACTTC
CASSSTDRFAYEQYF
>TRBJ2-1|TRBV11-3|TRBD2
TGTGCCAGCAGCTCCCCGGGACTAGCGGGAGCGGGTGAGCAGTTCTTC
CASSSPGLAGAGEQFF
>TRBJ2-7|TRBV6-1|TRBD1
TGTGCCAGCAGTGTCTCCGGACAGGGGACCTACGAGCAGTACTTC
CASSVSGQGTYEQYF
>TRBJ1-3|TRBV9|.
TGTGCCAGCAGCGTAGCTAGTGCGGCCTCTGGAAACACCATATATTTT
CASSVASAASGNTIYF
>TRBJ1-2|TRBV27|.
TGTGCCAGCAGTTTACGGGGATTGGAAAGTGGCTACACCTTC
CASSLRGLESGYTF
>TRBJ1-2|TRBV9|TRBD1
TGTGCCAGCACCGACAGGGATGGCTACACCTTC
CASTDRDGYTF
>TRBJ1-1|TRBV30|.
TGTGCCTGGAGTGTACAAAGAAACATGAACACTGAAGCTTTCTTT
CAWSVQRNMNTEAFF
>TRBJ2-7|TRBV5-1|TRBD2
TGCGCCAGCACGACTAGCGGGAGCTACGAGCAGTACTTC
CASTTSGSYEQYF
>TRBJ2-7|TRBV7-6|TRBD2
TGTGCCAGCAGTCTCTCGGATAGCGGGATAAACGAGCAGTACTTC
CASSLSDSGINEQYF
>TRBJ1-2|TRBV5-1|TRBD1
TGCGCCAGCAGCTTGGATGCAAGTGCGACAGGGCATGGCTACACCTTC
CASSLDASATGHGYTF
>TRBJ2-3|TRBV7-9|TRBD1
TGTGCCAGCAGCTCGGGACAGGGCACAGATACGCAGTATTTT
CASSSGQGTDTQYF
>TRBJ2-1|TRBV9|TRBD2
TGTGCCAGCAGCGTAGGAGCTAGCGGGACTACAAATGAGCAGTTCTTC
CASSVGASGTTNEQFF
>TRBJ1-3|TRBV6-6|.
TGTGCCAGCAGTCTATCCACAGGGTTCTCTGGAAACACCATATATTTT
CASSLSTGFSGNTIYF
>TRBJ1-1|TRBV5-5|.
TGTGCCAGCAGCTCGACGCTACGACAGTCTGAAGCTTTCTTT
CASSSTLRQSEAFF
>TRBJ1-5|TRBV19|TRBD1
TGTGCCAGTAGTATAGGCGGGACAGTTAATCAGCCCCAGCATTTT
CASSIGGTVNQPQHF
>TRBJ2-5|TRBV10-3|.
TGTGCCATCAGTGAGCCGGGGACCCAGTACTTC
CAISEPGTQYF